These 3 T cell receptor beta chains were sequenced from one sample in a study of patients and donors after allogeneic stem cell transplantation. TCRdb analysed the RT-PCR reads with MiXCR anew, one entry per CDR3 protein. The sample includes roughly 940,000 distinct CDR3 sequences, 18% of them seen just once. Sequences were obtained from blood, either unsorted or a sorted T cell fraction (not recorded which). Receptor source: a human donor who was either an allogeneic HSCT recipient or a stem cell or donor lymphocyte infusion donor (not recorded which). It is not recorded whose cells these are; they may come from a transplant donor.

The chain links TRBV20-1 to TRBJ1-1; D ambiguous. The germline V and J ends were trimmed by 2 bases and 1 base, with 11 bases remaining between them. The length of the CDR3 is 14 residues. Germline V gene lookup returns CDR1 DFQATT and CDR2 SNEGSKA (reference sequence). In nucleotides, the CDR3 is TGCAGTGCTAGACTCCCCCCATCGAACACTGAAGCTTTCTTT. It encodes CSARLPPSNTEAFF.

This clonotype was seen more than once but under ten times. The chain has TRBV7-8 and TRBJ2-2, with 11 bases identical to TRBD1. V trimming: 2 bases; J trimming: 1 base; junction bases outside the gene matches: 3. The CDR3 sequence is 17 residues long. Germline CDR1 SGHVS, CDR2 FQNEAQ. CDR3 sequence: CASSLRGQGVNTGELFF. CDR3 DNA sequence: TGTGCCAGCAGCTTAAGGGGACAGGGGGTGAACACCGGGGAGCTGTTTTTT.

This clonotype showed up just a few times. The chain is built from TRBV6-5 and TRBJ1-6, with TRBD1 matching 7 bases. Germline V gives CDR1 MNHEY, CDR2 SVGAGI. Unmatched junction bases numbered 2, after V lost 4 bases and J lost 5 bases. The CDR3 sequence is 14 residues long. CDR3 sequence: CASSWDSNNSPLHF. The CDR3 nucleotides are TGTGCCAGCAGTTGGGACAGCAATAATTCACCCCTCCACTTT.